A selection of T cell receptor beta chains follows, all from one sample in a study of blood T cells in healthy people across ages. A single record per CDR3 protein comes from TCRdb applying MiXCR to the 5' RACE reads. This table has 1,800,000 or so distinct CDR3 sequences, about two fifths appearing once. Sequencing used blood. The receptor source for this set is a human donor in good health. The conserved cysteine and the conserved F or W are not part of the CDR3 here. The D gene is left open where the match is weak.

v_call	j_call	d_call	cdr3_aa
TRBV6-2/TRBV6-3	TRBJ1-2	-	ASSYSGRKNYGYT
TRBV24-1	TRBJ2-3	-	ATSDSRQGGLADTQY
TRBV5-1	TRBJ2-7	-	ASSFSSEPYEQY
TRBV29-1	TRBJ1-1	TRBD1	SVDGTGAGTEAF
TRBV20-1	TRBJ1-2	TRBD1	SAADRARNYYGYT
TRBV20-1	TRBJ2-3	-	SARVTSRTDTQY
TRBV4-3	TRBJ2-4	TRBD2	ASSYGGVAKNIQY
TRBV28	TRBJ1-5	-	ASSFGPTSSNQPQH
TRBV15	TRBJ2-3	TRBD2	ATSQYGGGTDTQY
TRBV7-2	TRBJ2-5	-	ASSTGLHQETQY
TRBV28	TRBJ2-7	TRBD1	ATTRGTGAEQY
TRBV4-1	TRBJ1-2	-	ASSQEQGTFGYT
TRBV28	TRBJ2-7	TRBD1	ASSTGQGAGEQY
TRBV20-1	TRBJ2-5	TRBD1	SARTDRGQETQY
TRBV18	TRBJ1-2	-	ASSTTDSPNYGYT
TRBV9	TRBJ1-1	-	ASSAEVTGNTEAF
TRBV20-1	TRBJ1-3	-	SAFGDSGNTIY
TRBV7-3	TRBJ2-1	TRBD2	AGSSGLAGYNEQF
TRBV5-1	TRBJ2-5	-	ASSFFGRRETQY
TRBV5-1	TRBJ2-6	-	ASSPHWGSGANVLT
TRBV19	TRBJ2-4	-	ATGENIQY
TRBV2	TRBJ2-3	TRBD1	ASSAGGREQDTQY
TRBV9	TRBJ1-2	-	ASSVGADSYGYT
TRBV14	TRBJ2-7	-	ASSRGTAGNEQY
TRBV5-8	TRBJ1-5	-	ASSLSVGVGGPQH
TRBV12-3/TRBV12-4	TRBJ2-5	TRBD2	ASSSSGGEGEQY
TRBV28	TRBJ2-7	-	ASSPGDTGEQY
TRBV6-2/TRBV6-3	TRBJ1-2	-	ASSLQNPYGYT
TRBV6-2/TRBV6-3	TRBJ2-7	TRBD2	ASSYGSGVLSSYEQY
TRBV7-9	TRBJ1-2	TRBD1	ASSLEGAYGYT
TRBV20-1	TRBJ2-7	-	SARYRDYEQY
TRBV9	TRBJ2-6	-	ASSPTINSGANVLT
TRBV20-1	TRBJ2-5	TRBD2	SAHVGGETQY
TRBV6-2/TRBV6-3	TRBJ2-1	-	ASSGILETQF
TRBV4-3	TRBJ1-3	-	ASSQKAGNTIY
TRBV12-3/TRBV12-4	TRBJ1-5	-	ASNPDSNSNQPQH
TRBV29-1	TRBJ2-7	TRBD1	SVTSTGAYEQY
TRBV20-1	TRBJ2-3	-	SANTGSTQY
TRBV12-3/TRBV12-4	TRBJ2-5	-	ASSHNSYQETQY
TRBV6-2/TRBV6-3	TRBJ1-2	TRBD1	ASTAGDRRYGYT
TRBV12-3/TRBV12-4	TRBJ2-3	TRBD1	ASRLPGDRVTDTQY
TRBV24-1	TRBJ1-5	TRBD1	ATSDRGRSNYGGPQH
TRBV30	TRBJ1-5	-	AWSTGGFNQPQH
TRBV12-3/TRBV12-4	TRBJ2-1	-	ASSLATGRNSSYNEQF
TRBV7-9	TRBJ1-2	TRBD1	ASSYFRGTGRRNYGYT
TRBV6-6	TRBJ1-2	-	ASKVGSGDGYT
TRBV7-2	TRBJ2-7	-	ASSDSGTYSYEQY
TRBV25-1	TRBJ2-5	-	ASSEKEWYQETQY
TRBV29-1	TRBJ2-3	-	SVDWGAGDTQY
TRBV4-3	TRBJ2-6	-	ASSQKAPPGSSGASVLT
TRBV6-5	TRBJ2-3	-	ASSYFQGGDTQY
TRBV6-2/TRBV6-3	TRBJ2-7	-	ASSAMSGEQY
TRBV4-1	TRBJ2-4	TRBD2	ASSQGLAGGAKNIQY
TRBV6-6	TRBJ2-7	-	ASSYSISRTYEQY